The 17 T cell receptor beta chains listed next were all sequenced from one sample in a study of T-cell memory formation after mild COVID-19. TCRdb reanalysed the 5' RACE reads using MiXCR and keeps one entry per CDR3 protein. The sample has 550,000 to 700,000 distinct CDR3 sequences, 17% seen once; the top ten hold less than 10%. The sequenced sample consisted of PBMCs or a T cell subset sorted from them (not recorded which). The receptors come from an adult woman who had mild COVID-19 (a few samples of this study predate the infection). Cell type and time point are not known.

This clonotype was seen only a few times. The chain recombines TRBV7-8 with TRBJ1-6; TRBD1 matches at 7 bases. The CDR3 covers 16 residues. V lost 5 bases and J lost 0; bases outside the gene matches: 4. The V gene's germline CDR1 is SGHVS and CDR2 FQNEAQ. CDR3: CASSPTGSSYNSPLHF. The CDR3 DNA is TGTGCCAGCAGCCCGACAGGGAGCTCCTATAATTCACCCCTCCACTTT.

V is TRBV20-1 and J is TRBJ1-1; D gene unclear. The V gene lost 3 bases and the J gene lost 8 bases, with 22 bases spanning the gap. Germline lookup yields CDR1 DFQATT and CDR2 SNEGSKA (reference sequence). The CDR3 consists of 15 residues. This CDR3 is CSARLGRTLNLEAFF. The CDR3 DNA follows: TGCAGTGCTAGGTTGGGGAGAACACTGAACCTCGAAGCTTTCTTT.

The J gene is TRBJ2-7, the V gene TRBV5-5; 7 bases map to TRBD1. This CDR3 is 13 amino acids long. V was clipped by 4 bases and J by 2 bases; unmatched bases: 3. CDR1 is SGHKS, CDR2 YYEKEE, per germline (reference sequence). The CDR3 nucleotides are TGTGCCAGCAGCCAGGGGGATCCCTACGAGCAGTACTTC. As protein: CASSQGDPYEQYF.

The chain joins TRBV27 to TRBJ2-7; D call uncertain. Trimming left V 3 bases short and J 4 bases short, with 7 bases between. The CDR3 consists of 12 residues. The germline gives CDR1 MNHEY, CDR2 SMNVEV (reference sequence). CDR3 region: CASSFLGYEQYF. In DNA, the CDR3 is TGTGCCAGCAGTTTCCTGGGATACGAGCAGTACTTC.

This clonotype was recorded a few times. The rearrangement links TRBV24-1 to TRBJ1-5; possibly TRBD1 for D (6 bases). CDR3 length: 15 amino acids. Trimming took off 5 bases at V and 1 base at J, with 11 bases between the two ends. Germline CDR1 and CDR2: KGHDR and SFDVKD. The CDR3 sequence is CATSAPGQSNQPQHF. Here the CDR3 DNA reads TGTGCCACCAGTGCTCCGGGACAAAGCAATCAGCCCCAGCATTTT.

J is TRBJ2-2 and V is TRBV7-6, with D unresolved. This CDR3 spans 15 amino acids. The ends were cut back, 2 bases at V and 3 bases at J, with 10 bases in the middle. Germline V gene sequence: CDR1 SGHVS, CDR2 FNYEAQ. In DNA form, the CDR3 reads TGTGCCAGCAGCTTATACCCAAGGGACACCGGGGAGCTGTTTTTT. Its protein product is CASSLYPRDTGELFF.

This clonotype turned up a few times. In DNA form, the CDR3 reads TGCAGTGCTAGAGGCCGGGACAGCCTTATCCGGAACCCTAATCAGCCCCAGCATTTT. Protein: CSARGRDSLIRNPNQPQHF. The chain couples TRBV20-1 to TRBJ1-5, with TRBD1 matching over 7 bases. The ends lost 1 base at V and 4 bases at J; junction bases unmatched: 19. This CDR3 spans 19 amino acids. Per the germline V gene, CDR1 is DFQATT and CDR2 is SNEGSKA (reference sequence).

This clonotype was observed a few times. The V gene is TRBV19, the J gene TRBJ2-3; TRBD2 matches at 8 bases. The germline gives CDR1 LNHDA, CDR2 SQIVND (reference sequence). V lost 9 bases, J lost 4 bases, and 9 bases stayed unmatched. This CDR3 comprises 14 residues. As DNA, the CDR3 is TGTGCCAGCGAGGAGCGGGAGTTCCCAGATACGCAGTATTTT. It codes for CASEEREFPDTQYF. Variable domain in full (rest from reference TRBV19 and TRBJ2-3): DGGITQSPKYLFRKEGQNVTLSCEQNLNHDAMYWYRQDPGQGLRLIYYSQIVNDFQKGDIAEGYSVSREKKESFPLTVTSAQKNPTAFYLCASEEREFPDTQYFGPGTRLTVL.

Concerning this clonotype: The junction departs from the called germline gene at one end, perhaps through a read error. CDR3 sequence reads: CASRLDPGQGRYFLAFF. CDR3 DNA: TGCGCCAGCAGATTGGACCCTGGACAGGGGAGGTATTTTTTAGCTTTCTTT. The V gene is TRBV5-1, the J gene TRBJ1-1, with 9 bases aligning to TRBD1. Germline V gene data show CDR1 as SGHRS and CDR2 as YFSETQ. The length of the CDR3 is 17 residues.

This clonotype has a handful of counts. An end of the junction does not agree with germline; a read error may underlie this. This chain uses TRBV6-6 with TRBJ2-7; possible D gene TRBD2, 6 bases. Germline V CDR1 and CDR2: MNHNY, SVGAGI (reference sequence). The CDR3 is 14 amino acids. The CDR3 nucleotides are TGTGCCAGCAGTTACTTGGACTATTCCTTCGAGCAGTACTTC. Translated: CASSYLDYSFEQYF.

CDR3 amino acids: CASSLERANTDTQYF. The CDR3 nucleotides read TGCGCCAGCAGCTTGGAGCGGGCCAACACAGATACGCAGTATTTT. V usage is TRBV5-1 and J usage is TRBJ2-3; D is perhaps TRBD2 (6 bases). The germline CDR1 and CDR2 sequences are SGHRS and YFSETQ. The V gene lost 0 bases and the J gene lost 2 bases, with 10 bases spanning the gap. CDR3 length: 15 amino acids.

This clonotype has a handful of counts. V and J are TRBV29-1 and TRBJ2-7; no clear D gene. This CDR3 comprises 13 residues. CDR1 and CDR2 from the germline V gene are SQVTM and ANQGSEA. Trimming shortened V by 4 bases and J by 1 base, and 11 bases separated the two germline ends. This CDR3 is CSVGSQGSYEQYF. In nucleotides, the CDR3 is TGCAGCGTTGGGTCGCAAGGGTCCTACGAGCAGTACTTC.

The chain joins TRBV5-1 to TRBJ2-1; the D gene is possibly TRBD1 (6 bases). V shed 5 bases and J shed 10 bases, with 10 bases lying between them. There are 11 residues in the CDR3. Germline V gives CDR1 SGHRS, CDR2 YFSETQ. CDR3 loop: CASSYRAEQFF. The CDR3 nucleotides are TGCGCCAGCAGTTACAGGGCGGAGCAGTTCTTC.

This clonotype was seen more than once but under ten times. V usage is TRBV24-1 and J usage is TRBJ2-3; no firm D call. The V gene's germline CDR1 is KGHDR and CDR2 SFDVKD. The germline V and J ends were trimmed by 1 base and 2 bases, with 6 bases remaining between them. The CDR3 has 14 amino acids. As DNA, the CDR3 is TGTGCCACCAGTGATTTTCCTATCACAGATACGCAGTATTTT. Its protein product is CATSDFPITDTQYF.

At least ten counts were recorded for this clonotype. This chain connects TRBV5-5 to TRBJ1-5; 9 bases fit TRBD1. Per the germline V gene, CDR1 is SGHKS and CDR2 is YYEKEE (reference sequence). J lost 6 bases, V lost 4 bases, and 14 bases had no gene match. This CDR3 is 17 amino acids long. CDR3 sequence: CASSLRTGAPHGQPQHF. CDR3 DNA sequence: TGTGCCAGCAGCCTCCGGACAGGGGCCCCTCATGGTCAGCCCCAGCATTTT. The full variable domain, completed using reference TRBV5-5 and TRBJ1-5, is DAGVTQSPTHLIKTRGQQVTLRCSPISGHKSVSWYQQVLGQGPQFIFQYYEKEERGRGNFPDRFSARQFPNYSSELNVNALLLGDSALYLCASSLRTGAPHGQPQHFGDGTRLSIL.

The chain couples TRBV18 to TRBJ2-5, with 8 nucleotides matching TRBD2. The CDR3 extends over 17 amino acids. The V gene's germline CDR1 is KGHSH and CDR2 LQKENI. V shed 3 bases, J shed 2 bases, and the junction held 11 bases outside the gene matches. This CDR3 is CASSPPPLAGIQETQYF. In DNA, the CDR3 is TGTGCCAGCTCACCCCCCCCATTAGCGGGGATACAAGAGACCCAGTACTTC. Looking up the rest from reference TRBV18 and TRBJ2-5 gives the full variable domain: NAGVMQNPRHLVRRRGQEARLRCSPMKGHSHVYWYRQLPEEGLKFMVYLQKENIIDESGMPKERFSAEFPKEGPSILRIQQVVRGDSAAYFCASSPPPLAGIQETQYFGPGTRLLVL.

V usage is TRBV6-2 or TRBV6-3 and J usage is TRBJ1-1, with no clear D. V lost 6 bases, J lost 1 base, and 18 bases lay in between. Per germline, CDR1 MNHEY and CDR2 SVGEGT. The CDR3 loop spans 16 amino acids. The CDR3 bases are TGTGCCAGCAGCCCCTTATTCTCTTGGTCGAACACTGAAGCTTTCTTT. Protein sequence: CASSPLFSWSNTEAFF.